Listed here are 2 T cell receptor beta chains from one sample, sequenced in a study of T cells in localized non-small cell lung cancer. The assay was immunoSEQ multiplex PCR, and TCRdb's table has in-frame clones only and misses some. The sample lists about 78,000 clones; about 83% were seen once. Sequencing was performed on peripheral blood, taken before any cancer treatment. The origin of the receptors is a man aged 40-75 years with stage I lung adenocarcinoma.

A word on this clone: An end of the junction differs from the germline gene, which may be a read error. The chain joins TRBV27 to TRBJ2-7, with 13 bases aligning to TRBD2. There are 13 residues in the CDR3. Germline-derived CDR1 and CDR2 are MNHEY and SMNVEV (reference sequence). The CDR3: CASSVLAGGPSCF. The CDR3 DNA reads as TGTGCCAGCAGTGTACTAGCGGGGGGGCCGTCGTGCTTC.

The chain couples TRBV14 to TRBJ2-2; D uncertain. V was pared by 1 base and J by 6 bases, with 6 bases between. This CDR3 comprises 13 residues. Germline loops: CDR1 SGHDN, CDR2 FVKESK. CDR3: CASSQVGAGELFF. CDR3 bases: TGTGCCAGCAGCCAAGTCGGAGCCGGGGAGCTGTTTTTT.